Reported below is one T cell receptor beta chain. Seattle participants joined during active infection and were tracked over time. The data were obtained in a study of blood T cell repertoires in COVID-19. The protocol was immunoSEQ multiplex PCR, while the TCRdb copy is restricted to in-frame clones and leaves out a portion. The sample lists some 290,000 clones; around 87% were seen once. The CDR3 is made up of 14 amino acids. Germline loops: CDR1 MDHEN, CDR2 SYDVKM. V was cut by 7 bases and J by 4 bases, with 16 bases left in between. The TCR was taken from a woman in her thirties or forties with COVID-19, enrolled during active disease. Material: peripheral blood. The chain carries TRBV28 and TRBJ1-1; tentatively, D is TRBD1 (6 bases). The CDR3 here is CASKARGSSTEAFF. CDR3 nucleotides: TGTGCCAGCAAGGCCAGGGGTTCGAGCACTGAAGCTTTCTTT.